The next 19 T cell receptor beta chains were all read from a single sample in a study of blood T cell repertoires in COVID-19 (dated by TCRdb to 2020 to 2021). The method was the immunoSEQ multiplex PCR assay. TCRdb took over this immuneACCESS table, retaining in-frame rearrangements with V and J assigned. Such tables are incomplete; in checked studies, under half of the missing clones stem from an unresolved V gene, and the remainder is unexplained. For this sample there are about 59,000 clones; around 73% appear just once. Together, the top ten hold roughly 12% of the sample. Sequenced: peripheral blood. The source is an elderly man with acute or convalescent COVID-19.

The chain employs TRBV4-1 and TRBJ2-7; 8 positions agree with TRBD1. This CDR3 contains 15 residues. CDR1 and CDR2 (germline): MGHRA, YSYEKL. Germline trimming cut 4 bases from V and 6 bases from J; bases unmatched to any gene: 11. The CDR3 coding sequence is TGCGCCAGCAGCCTTCACACTCAGGGGGCGGTCGAGCAGTACTTC. It is translated as CASSLHTQGAVEQYF.

The gene calls are TRBV5-4 and TRBJ2-3; the match to TRBD2 covers 11 bases. The V segment lost 4 bases and the J segment 2 bases; nucleotides outside the gene matches: 9. This CDR3 has 17 amino acids. In germline, CDR1 is SGHNT, CDR2 YYREEE (reference sequence). CDR3 in DNA: TGTGCCAGCAGCAAGACTAGCGGGATGGCGTTCACAGATACGCAGTATTTT. Residues: CASSKTSGMAFTDTQYF.

V is TRBV30 and J is TRBJ2-7, with 7 nucleotides matching TRBD2. Per germline, CDR1 GTSNPN and CDR2 SVGIG (reference sequence). The V segment lost 2 bases and the J segment 5 bases; nucleotides outside the gene matches: 9. The CDR3 runs 14 residues. CDR3 nucleotides: TGTGCCTGGAGTTTGGGCGGGAGCGTCAACGAGCAGTACTTC. Encoded protein: CAWSLGGSVNEQYF.

The rearrangement links TRBV6-5 to TRBJ1-2; D remains unclear. CDR1 MNHEY and CDR2 SVGAGI come from the germline V gene. The CDR3 extends over 16 amino acids. V lost 0 bases, J lost 2 bases, and 13 bases lay in between. The CDR3 DNA reads as TGTGCCAGCAGTTACTCTATCGGGAGGCGGAACTATGGCTACACCTTC. This codes for CASSYSIGRRNYGYTF.

V gene TRBV30 combines with J gene TRBJ1-2, with D tentatively TRBD1 (5 bases). V lost 2 bases and J lost 4, with 14 bases in between. Germline V gene data show CDR1 as GTSNPN and CDR2 as SVGIG (reference sequence). The CDR3 runs 14 residues. CDR3 bases: TGTGCCTGGAGTATGCGGGGGAGAGGCTATGGCTACACCTTC. It codes for CAWSMRGRGYGYTF.

This clone was counted a few times. The J gene is TRBJ1-5, the V gene TRBV10-2; D is undetermined. The CDR3 is 14 residues long. Germline V lookup: CDR1 WSHSY, CDR2 SAAADI. The V gene lost 3 bases and the J gene lost 6 bases, with 12 bases spanning the gap. The CDR3 nucleotides read TGCGCCAGCAGTGAAGGAGTGGCGTTTCAGCCCCAGCATTTT. This gives the protein CASSEGVAFQPQHF.

The rearrangement joins TRBV14 to TRBJ1-1; tentatively, D is TRBD1 (6 bases). V lost 4 bases and J lost 6, with 18 bases in between. CDR1 and CDR2 (germline): SGHDN, FVKESK. This CDR3 spans 15 amino acids. The CDR3 region is CASSPNRGGFAEAFF. The CDR3 bases are TGTGCCAGCAGCCCGAATAGGGGGGGTTTTGCTGAAGCTTTCTTT. Filled out from reference TRBV14 and TRBJ1-1, the complete variable domain reads EAGVTQFPSHSVIEKGQTVTLRCDPISGHDNLYWYRRVMGKEIKFLLHFVKESKQDESGMPNNRFLAERTGGTYSTLKVQPAELEDSGVYFCASSPNRGGFAEAFFGQGTRLTVV.

This chain joins TRBV28 and TRBJ1-5; D is ambiguous. The V gene lost 1 base and the J gene lost 5 bases, with 9 bases spanning the gap. The germline CDR1 and CDR2 sequences are MDHEN and SYDVKM. The CDR3 length is 14 residues. The CDR3 nucleotides read TGTGCCAGCAGTTTATCCGGACTTTATCAGCCCCAGCATTTT. Protein sequence: CASSLSGLYQPQHF.

In its sample, this clone was seen a few times. The chain couples TRBV5-1 to TRBJ2-5; no firm D call. This CDR3 spans 15 amino acids. Trimming took off 4 bases at V and 2 bases at J, with 15 bases between the two ends. Germline V lookup: CDR1 SGHRS, CDR2 YFSETQ. The CDR3 region is CASSPHGAVQETQYF. CDR3 DNA sequence: TGCGCCAGCAGCCCTCACGGTGCGGTACAAGAGACCCAGTACTTC. The full variable domain, its missing parts supplied by reference TRBV5-1 and TRBJ2-5, is KAGVTQTPRYLIKTRGQQVTLSCSPISGHRSVSWYQQTPGQGLQFLFEYFSETQRNKGNFPGRFSGRQFSNSRSEMNVSTLELGDSALYLCASSPHGAVQETQYFGPGTRLLVL.

The V and J genes are TRBV19 and TRBJ1-5; D not certain. The CDR3 has 13 residues. Trimming shortened V by 6 bases and J by 6 bases, and 12 bases separated the two germline ends. Germline CDR1 LNHDA, CDR2 SQIVND (reference sequence). The CDR3 loop reads CASSPLPGQPQHF. The CDR3 nucleotides read TGTGCCAGTAGCCCACTCCCCGGTCAGCCCCAGCATTTT.

This chain connects TRBV27 to TRBJ1-2, with unresolved D. Trimming took off 2 bases at V and 3 bases at J, with 19 bases between the two ends. In germline, CDR1 is MNHEY, CDR2 SMNVEV (reference sequence). The CDR3 extends over 17 amino acids. For the CDR3, the DNA is TGTGCCAGCAGTTTAGTAGGAGAGAGAGTACTACACTATGGCTACACCTTC. Amino acids: CASSLVGERVLHYGYTF.

The chain has TRBV18 and TRBJ2-7, with a tentative D call TRBD1 (7 bases). V lost 6 bases, J lost 2 bases, and 11 bases lay in between. Per germline, CDR1 KGHSH and CDR2 LQKENI. The CDR3 has 13 amino acids. The CDR3 here is CASSPGGTYEQYF. CDR3 sequence (DNA): TGTGCCAGCTCCCCAGGGGGGACCTACGAGCAGTACTTC.

The rearrangement links TRBV27 to TRBJ2-6; 7 bases agree with TRBD1. Germline V gives CDR1 MNHEY, CDR2 SMNVEV (reference sequence). The length of the CDR3 is 19 residues. Trimming removed 4 bases from V and 6 bases from J; junction bases left unmatched: 18. CDR3 protein: CASSSSTGAISRKANVLTF. CDR3 bases: TGTGCCAGCAGTTCGTCTACAGGGGCAATCTCTAGGAAGGCCAACGTCCTGACTTTC.

The chain links TRBV28 to TRBJ1-4; D is perhaps TRBD1 (6 bases). The V gene lost 5 bases and the J gene lost 2 bases, with 18 bases spanning the gap. This CDR3 region has 17 residues. CDR1 is MDHEN and CDR2 is SYDVKM in the germline V gene. CDR3 region: CASSRDTGKRTNEKLFF. DNA of the CDR3: TGTGCCAGCAGTAGAGATACAGGGAAGCGTACTAATGAAAAACTGTTTTTT.

The chain combines TRBV6-6 with TRBJ1-2; D is ambiguous. The length of the CDR3 is 12 residues. Trimming took off 6 bases at V and 6 bases at J, with 11 bases between the two ends. Germline V gene data show CDR1 as MNHNY and CDR2 as SVGAGI (reference sequence). The CDR3 DNA reads TGTGCCAGCAGCCCACCGGGGAATGGCTACACCTTC. Protein: CASSPPGNGYTF.

This chain uses TRBV11-3 with TRBJ2-1, with TRBD2 identical over 12 bases. The CDR3 has 19 residues. Germline-derived CDR1 and CDR2 are SGHNT and YENEEA. V lost 3 bases, J lost 0 bases, and 9 bases stayed unmatched. CDR3: CASSLELAGGRTSYNEQFF. CDR3 DNA sequence: TGTGCCAGCAGCTTGGAACTAGCGGGGGGCCGCACCTCCTACAATGAGCAGTTCTTC. Full variable domain (rest looked up from reference TRBV11-3 and TRBJ2-1): EAGVVQSPRYKIIEKKQPVAFWCNPISGHNTLYWYLQNLGQGPELLIRYENEEAVDDSQLPKDRFSAERLKGVDSTLKIQPAELGDSAVYLCASSLELAGGRTSYNEQFFGPGTRLTVL.

This clone was seen only a few times. This chain joins TRBV6-5 and TRBJ1-6; the D gene is possibly TRBD1 (6 bases). CDR3 size: 15 residues. The V gene lost 6 bases and the J gene lost 8 bases, with 17 bases spanning the gap. Germline V gene lookup returns CDR1 MNHEY and CDR2 SVGAGI. The CDR3 DNA is TGTGCCAGCAGCCTGAGGGGGGGTTTAGATTCACCCCTCCACTTT. Protein sequence: CASSLRGGLDSPLHF.

The rearrangement links TRBV2 to TRBJ2-2; 8 bases are shared with TRBD1. The germline CDR1 and CDR2 sequences are SNHLY and FYNNEI. The CDR3 is 15 amino acids. J gave up 5 bases and V 8 bases, and 10 bases lay outside the gene matches. The DNA of the CDR3 is TGTGCCAGCGCGACAGGGGAACTGAAAACCGGGGAGCTGTTTTTT. It translates to CASATGELKTGELFF. Using reference TRBV2 and TRBJ2-2 for the parts outside the CDR3, the full variable domain is EPEVTQTPSHQVTQMGQEVILRCVPISNHLYFYWYRQILGQKVEFLVSFYNNEISEKSEIFDDQFSVERPDGSNFTLKIRSTKLEDSAMYFCASATGELKTGELFFGEGSRLTVL.

J is TRBJ2-7 and V is TRBV5-1; no clear D. Trimming removed 0 bases at V and 4 bases at J, with 11 bases between. This CDR3 has 14 amino acids. The germline V gene has CDR1 SGHRS and CDR2 YFSETQ. The CDR3 spells CASSLAGYEYEQYF. In nucleotides, the CDR3 is TGCGCCAGCAGCTTGGCCGGGTACGAGTACGAGCAGTACTTC.